A selection of T cell receptor beta chains follows, all from one sample in a study of blood T cell repertoires in COVID-19. The assay was immunoSEQ multiplex PCR, and TCRdb's table has in-frame clones only and misses some. The sample records 70,000 to 95,000 clones, approximately 90% being singletons. The sample consisted of peripheral blood. The receptors derive from a woman in her forties or fifties in a cohort sampled during active COVID-19. CDR3s include the opening cysteine and the closing phenylalanine or tryptophan. The order of the fields is V gene, D gene, clone size, J gene, CDR3 protein, CDR3 DNA. The D gene is left open where the match is weak. Clone sizes are given selectively: once, few, many, or a class where the clone is expanded.

>TRBV6-1|-|-|TRBJ1-5
CASSESQVFGQPQHF
TGTGCCAGCAGTGAAAGCCAGGTCTTCGGTCAGCCCCAGCATTTT
>TRBV12-5|TRBD1|-|TRBJ2-7
CASGTPRDRGLASGNYEQYF
TGTGCTAGTGGTACCCCCCGGGACAGGGGATTGGCGAGCGGGAATTACGAGCAGTACTTC
>TRBV12-3/TRBV12-4|-|-|TRBJ2-5
CASSFFEQETQYF
TGTGCCAGCAGTTTTTTCGAGCAAGAGACCCAGTACTTC
>TRBV28|-|-|TRBJ2-3
CASRSTAVVDTQYF
TGTGCCAGCAGATCGACTGCGGTGGTAGATACGCAGTATTTT
>TRBV21-1|-|-|TRBJ2-2
CASSIWGPTGELFF
TGTGCCAGCAGCATTTGGGGGCCGACCGGGGAGCTGTTTTTT
>TRBV9|TRBD1|-|TRBJ2-1
CASTQGGQGAEQFF
TGTGCCAGCACCCAGGGGGGTCAGGGGGCTGAGCAGTTCTTC
>TRBV28|-|-|TRBJ1-3
CASSSGSFSGNTIYF
TGTGCCAGCAGTTCAGGCAGCTTCTCTGGAAACACCATATATTTT
>TRBV19|-|-|TRBJ1-1
CASMELGAYTEAFF
TGTGCCAGTATGGAACTGGGGGCGTACACTGAAGCTTTCTTT
>TRBV7-9|-|-|TRBJ2-3
CASTHGDTQYF
TGTGCCAGCACTCACGGGGATACGCAGTATTTT
>TRBV5-6|-|-|TRBJ2-3
CASSLVGTSTDTQYF
TGTGCCAGCAGCTTGGTTGGGACTAGCACAGATACGCAGTATTTT
>TRBV5-4|-|-|TRBJ2-3
CASSLQTGSRRRDTQYF
TGTGCCAGCAGCTTACAGACAGGAAGCCGTCGTAGAGATACGCAGTATTTT
>TRBV5-6|-|-|TRBJ1-2
CASRLTRNYGYTF
TGTGCCAGCAGGCTGACACGGAACTATGGCTACACCTTC
>TRBV19|TRBD1|-|TRBJ2-7
CASSPWGTVYEQYF
TGTGCCAGTAGTCCCTGGGGGACAGTTTACGAGCAGTACTTC
>TRBV7-9|TRBD1|-|TRBJ1-4
CASSLTGTANEKLFF
TGTGCCAGCAGCCTGACCGGGACAGCTAATGAAAAACTGTTTTTT
>TRBV10-3|-|-|TRBJ1-2
CAISSGVDYGYTF
TGTGCCATCAGCTCAGGGGTTGACTATGGCTACACCTTC
>TRBV27|-|-|TRBJ1-4
CASSLTALQKLFF
TGTGCCAGCAGTTTAACAGCCCTCCAAAAACTGTTTTTT
>TRBV9|TRBD1|once|TRBJ2-2
CASSPGQGGTGELFF
TGTGCCAGCAGCCCTGGACAGGGAGGCACCGGGGAGCTGTTTTTT
>TRBV4-2|TRBD1|-|TRBJ1-2
CASSQDLIHPTGEPDYGYTF
TGTGCCAGCAGCCAAGATCTGATTCACCCCACAGGGGAACCGGACTATGGCTACACCTTC
>TRBV19|TRBD1|-|TRBJ2-7
CASSTTSGTGAYF
TGTGCCAGTAGTACGACCTCCGGGACAGGGGCCTACTTC
>TRBV18|TRBD1|-|TRBJ2-7
CASSPTTGTYEQYF
TGTGCCAGCTCCCCTACGACAGGGACCTACGAGCAGTACTTC
>TRBV11-2|-|-|TRBJ2-5
CASSFAGKETQYF
TGTGCCAGCAGCTTTGCGGGGAAAGAGACCCAGTACTTC
>TRBV5-6|-|-|TRBJ1-4
CASSAGERKLFF
TGTGCCAGCAGCGCGGGGGAAAGGAAACTGTTTTTT
>TRBV5-5|TRBD1|-|TRBJ1-2
CASSLGTGNYGYTF
TGTGCCAGCAGCTTGGGGACAGGGAACTATGGCTACACCTTC
>TRBV11-2|-|once|TRBJ2-2
CVSRRDSYPNTGELFF
TGTGTTTCTCGGCGGGACAGTTACCCGAACACCGGGGAGCTGTTTTTT
>TRBV6-6|-|-|TRBJ1-5
CASSPHSGTPFFSNQPQHF
TGTGCCAGCAGTCCCCACTCGGGGACTCCATTCTTTAGCAATCAGCCCCAGCATTTT